This is a list of T cell receptor beta chains from one sample in a study of lymphopenia after photon versus proton radiotherapy. TCRdb's table, derived via immunoSEQ multiplex PCR, lists solely in-frame clones and lacks some. The repertoire includes 65,000 or so clones, approximately 90% of them detected once, and around 13% sits in the top ten. The specimen comprised peripheral blood, sampled from a patient treated with proton-based radiotherapy. These receptors originate from a man older than 75 with esophageal cancer. Both conserved end residues are part of each CDR3. Fields, in order: J gene, D gene, V gene, clone size, CDR3 DNA, CDR3 protein. A D gene is named only where the DNA matches it firmly. Some rows have no size entry. The others give once, few or many, or a class for an expanded clone.

TRBJ2-1,TRBD2,TRBV4-1,NA,TGCGCCAGCAGCCAAGTAGCGGGAAGGCGCTACAATGAGCAGTTCTTC,CASSQVAGRRYNEQFF
TRBJ1-1,NA,TRBV5-8,NA,TGTGCCAGCAGCTTGGCCCGGGGCGCTTTCTTT,CASSLARGAFF
TRBJ2-7,NA,TRBV2,NA,TGTGCCAGCAGTGAAGGTGGCGAGCAGTACTTC,CASSEGGEQYF
TRBJ2-7,NA,TRBV5-1,NA,TGCGCCAGCAGCTTTACGTACTCCACCGACGAGCAGTACTTC,CASSFTYSTDEQYF
TRBJ2-2,TRBD1,TRBV2,once,TGTGCCAGCAGTCTGACAGGGTTGAACACCGGGGAGCTGTTTTTT,CASSLTGLNTGELFF
TRBJ1-1,TRBD1,TRBV7-2,NA,TGTGCCAGCAGCTTATTTGCAGGGGGCACTGAAGCTTTCTTT,CASSLFAGGTEAFF
TRBJ1-6,TRBD1,TRBV9,NA,TGTGCCAGCAGCCTGTCGGGACAGGGAAGGTCACCCCTCCACTTT,CASSLSGQGRSPLHF
TRBJ1-1,TRBD1,TRBV29-1,NA,TGCAGCGTTGAGCCGGCAGGGGGGCCGATGAACACTGAAGCTTTCTTT,CSVEPAGGPMNTEAFF
TRBJ2-1,NA,TRBV7-9,NA,TGTGCCAGCAGCCACCCTAAGGATCCGAGGGAGCAGTTCTTC,CASSHPKDPREQFF
TRBJ1-1,NA,TRBV6-5,NA,TGTGCCAGCAGTTTCGGAACGAACACTGAAGCTTTCTTT,CASSFGTNTEAFF
TRBJ1-6,NA,TRBV5-1,NA,TGCGCCAGCAGCTTTGGGCCGCAACAGGGACTTAATTCACCCCTCCACTTT,CASSFGPQQGLNSPLHF
TRBJ1-2,NA,TRBV18,NA,TGTGCCAGCTCACCCGATCACTATGGCTACACCTTC,CASSPDHYGYTF
TRBJ2-5,TRBD1,TRBV25-1,NA,TGTGCCAGCAGCGACAGGGGCACGGAGACCCAGTACTTC,CASSDRGTETQYF
TRBJ1-6,TRBD1,TRBV27,few,TGTGCCAGCAGTTTATCATCGTTGACAGGGGTTGCGTCCTATAATTCACCCCTCCACTTT,CASSLSSLTGVASYNSPLHF
TRBJ2-2,TRBD2,TRBV5-4,NA,TGTGCCAGCAGCGCATACGGACTAGCGGGGAGTAACACCGGGGAGCTGTTTTTT,CASSAYGLAGSNTGELFF
TRBJ2-7,NA,TRBV30,NA,TGTGCCTGGAGTGTACTTAACGAGCAGTACTTC,CAWSVLNEQYF
TRBJ2-3,NA,TRBV11-2,NA,TGTGCCAGCAGCTTAGATACCCTAAGCACAGATACGCAGTATTTT,CASSLDTLSTDTQYF
TRBJ1-3,NA,TRBV30,NA,TGTGCCTGGAGTGTCGGGGATGGAAACACCATATATTTT,CAWSVGDGNTIYF
TRBJ1-1,TRBD1,TRBV6-5,NA,TGTGCCAGCAGTCCGACAGGGATCCTGAAAGCTTTCTTT,CASSPTGILKAFF
TRBJ1-6,NA,TRBV9,medium-sized,TGTGCCAGCAGCGTATCGGGGCAGAGCTCCTATAATTCACCCCTCCACTTT,CASSVSGQSSYNSPLHF
TRBJ2-5,NA,TRBV19,NA,TGTGCCAGTAGTAATGACCCGGCCTCGGGGCCGGGAGAGACCCAGTACTTC,CASSNDPASGPGETQYF
TRBJ1-1,TRBD1,TRBV11-2,once,TGTGCCAGCAGCCATGGCCCCCGGGACAGCGCTATCTTT,CASSHGPRDSAIF
TRBJ2-1,NA,TRBV5-1,NA,TGCGCCAGCAGCTTTACCCCTGGGGGGTCCTACAATGAGCAGTTCTTC,CASSFTPGGSYNEQFF